This TCR beta chain was recovered during a study of radiotherapy plus CTLA-4 blockade in lung cancer. Clones were sequenced by immunoSEQ multiplex PCR, and TCRdb holds only the in-frame ones, with some missing. The sample gives 50,000 to 65,000 clones, 70% to 80% of which show up once; 16% is in the top ten. The CDR3 runs to 13 residues. V was trimmed by 1 base and J by 5 bases, leaving 6 bases between them. Germline loops: CDR1 LGHNA, CDR2 YSLEER. This specimen was peripheral blood, taken from a patient treated with radiotherapy plus ipilimumab. V gene TRBV4-3 combines with J gene TRBJ2-1, with unresolved D. The clonotype was recovered from a human donor with non-small cell lung cancer who had a complete response to radiotherapy plus ipilimumab. As DNA, the CDR3 is TGCGCCAGCAGCCAAGTGAGAGACAATGAGCAGTTCTTC. Its protein is CASSQVRDNEQFF.